This T cell receptor beta chain comes out of a study of glioma-infiltrating T cells. Findings and caveats of the study: Above-expected tissue-blood divergence occurred in all gliomas, most in low-grade ones.

The table lists this clonotype with many counts. Its target is unknown. The iRepertoire nested amplicon-rescue multiplex PCR amplified TCR alpha and beta CDR3s from RNA. TCRdb re-called the multiplex PCR reads with MiXCR, one entry per CDR3 protein. The sample lists over 100,000 distinct CDR3 sequences, 25% to 30% occurring once. V gave up 6 bases and J gave up 0 bases, with 14 bases separating them. The CDR3 runs to 15 residues. Germline CDR1 and CDR2: MDHEN and SYDVKM. The sequenced sample was glioma tissue, nonneoplastic brain tissue, or PBMCs (not recorded which). This clonotype originated in a human donor with low-grade glioma or glioblastoma, undergoing nonglioma brain surgery, or in good health (not recorded which). The rearrangement uses TRBV28 and TRBJ2-5; D gene uncertain. The CDR3 loop reads CASSYSNLYQETQYF. Written as DNA, the CDR3 is TGTGCCAGCAGCTACTCAAACCTGTACCAAGAGACCCAGTACTTC. Complete variable domain (other parts from reference TRBV28 and TRBJ2-5): DVKVTQSSRYLVKRTGEKVFLECVQDMDHENMFWYRQDPGLGLRLIYFSYDVKMKEKGDIPEGYSVSREKKERFSLILESASTNQTSMYLCASSYSNLYQETQYFGPGTRLLVL.